These 20 T cell receptor beta chains share one sample of origin, sequenced in a study of blood T cells in healthy people across ages. Primers used in a second PCR of roughly 6 to 11 cycles were a sample-barcoded 5' primer and a J-beta primer mix. TCRdb recomputed calls from the 5' RACE reads with MiXCR, one row per CDR3 protein. In the table there are 1.4 million to 1.5 million distinct CDR3 sequences, 42% of which are singletons. Sequenced sample: blood. The source of these receptors is a young woman in good health.

This clonotype turned up a few times. V usage is TRBV11-2 and J usage is TRBJ2-1, with 7 bases aligning to TRBD1. CDR1 is SGHAT, CDR2 FQNNGV, per germline. V trimming: 0 bases; J trimming: 2 bases; junction bases outside the gene matches: 7. The CDR3 contains 17 residues. This CDR3 reads CASSLDDDRATYNEQFF. The CDR3 DNA reads TGTGCCAGCAGCTTAGATGATGACAGGGCCACCTACAATGAGCAGTTCTTC.

The J gene is TRBJ2-7, the V gene TRBV30; possible D gene TRBD2, 6 bases. Germline V gives CDR1 GTSNPN, CDR2 SVGIG (reference sequence). Deletions cut 7 bases from V and 0 bases from J, with 16 bases between. The CDR3 totals 14 residues. The CDR3 here is CAFGLKGLSYEQYF. In DNA form, the CDR3 reads TGTGCCTTCGGACTAAAAGGCCTCTCCTACGAGCAGTACTTC.

The chain links TRBV12-3 or TRBV12-4 to TRBJ2-4, with unresolved D. With the DNA end fitting TRBJ2-7 better, the J assignment may be wrong. This CDR3 spans 15 amino acids. The CDR3 sequence is CASSSAVSAFYEQYF. As DNA, the CDR3 is TGTGCCAGCAGTTCAGCAGTATCCGCCTTCTACGAGCAGTACTTC.

The J gene is TRBJ2-1, the V gene TRBV7-8, with D uncertain. The V gene lost 5 bases and the J gene lost 0 bases, with 14 bases spanning the gap. CDR1 and CDR2 (germline): SGHVS, FQNEAQ. The CDR3 totals 16 residues. This CDR3 reads CASSATAGYSYNEQFF. DNA for the CDR3: TGTGCCAGCAGCGCCACAGCCGGATACTCCTACAATGAGCAGTTCTTC. The entire variable domain, with the rest obtained from reference TRBV7-8 and TRBJ2-1, is as follows: GAGVSQSPRYKVAKRGQDVALRCDPISGHVSLFWYQQALGQGPEFLTYFQNEAQLDKSGLPSDRFFAERPEGSVSTLKIQRTQQEDSAVYLCASSATAGYSYNEQFFGPGTRLTVL.

Comment on this clonotype: This may stem from a read error, because a much larger clone lies one nucleotide away. The rearrangement joins TRBV10-3 to TRBJ2-3; 9 positions agree with TRBD2. The germline CDR1 and CDR2 sequences are ENHRY and SYGVKD. V was clipped by 2 bases and J by 2 bases; unmatched bases: 8. CDR3 length: 17 amino acids. This CDR3 reads CAISEIPLAGNTDTQYF. The DNA for the CDR3 is TGTGCCATCAGTGAGATCCCGCTAGCGGGAAACACAGATACGCAGTATTTT.

The J gene is TRBJ2-7, the V gene TRBV20-1; 12 nucleotides agree with TRBD2. With 7 bases clipped from V and 7 bases from J, the junction kept 11 bases outside the gene matches. CDR1 and CDR2 (germline): DFQATT, SNEGSKA (reference sequence). The CDR3 contains 14 residues. The CDR3 region has the DNA TGCAGTGTCCCCTCACCGGGGACTAGCGGGGAGCAGTACTTC. Encoded protein: CSVPSPGTSGEQYF.

This clonotype was observed a handful of times. The gene calls are TRBV3-1 and TRBJ2-3; D is unclear. The V and J ends lost 2 bases and 2 bases respectively, with 5 bases between them. The CDR3 consists of 13 residues. Germline V gives CDR1 LGHDT, CDR2 YNNKEL (reference sequence). CDR3 nucleotide sequence: TGTGCCAGCAGCCAATTTGTCACAGATACGCAGTATTTT. Translation: CASSQFVTDTQYF.

The chain joins TRBV7-2 to TRBJ1-6; no definite D call. The germline gives CDR1 SGHTA, CDR2 FQGNSA. CDR3 length: 16 amino acids. The V end was cut by 5 bases, the J end by 3 bases, with 14 bases between. The chain's CDR3 is CASSPSLSDYNSPLHF. The CDR3 DNA follows: TGTGCCAGCAGCCCATCCTTGAGTGACTATAATTCACCCCTCCACTTT.

This sequence joins TRBV21-1 and TRBJ2-4; the table names TRBD1, a call not compared with the DNA. TRBV21-1 constitutes a pseudogene. The CDR3 spans 19 residues. The CDR3 DNA follows: TGTGCCAGCAGCACCCTCATCAGGGGGGGGAGGTTAGCCAAAAACATTCAGTACTTC. The encoded protein is CASSTLIRGGRLAKNIQYF.

The chain carries TRBV3-1 and TRBJ2-1, with D possibly matching TRBD1 (6 bases). CDR1 is LGHDT and CDR2 is YNNKEL in the germline V gene (reference sequence). The CDR3 covers 15 residues. Trimming removed 4 bases from V and 15 bases from J, with 25 bases in between. The CDR3 nucleotides read TGTGCCAGCAGCCTCCAAGGACAGTCTACCACCCTCCCGTTCTTC. Its translation is CASSLQGQSTTLPFF.

This clonotype came up a few times. This chain uses TRBV7-2 with TRBJ2-1; tentatively, D is TRBD2 (5 bases). The CDR3 has 17 amino acids. The germline CDR1 and CDR2 sequences are SGHTA and FQGNSA. Trimming took off 1 base at V and 0 bases at J, with 13 bases between the two ends. DNA of the CDR3: TGTGCCAGCAGCTTAGTTGGAGTGCTAGCCTCCTACAATGAGCAGTTCTTC. It codes for CASSLVGVLASYNEQFF.

This chain uses TRBV4-1 with TRBJ2-7; 11 positions agree with TRBD2. The J segment lost 1 base and the V segment lost 1 base, leaving 6 bases of the junction unmatched. The CDR3 spans 17 residues. In germline, CDR1 is MGHRA, CDR2 YSYEKL. The CDR3 coding sequence is TGCGCCAGCAGCCAAGGCGGACTAGCGGGTGCATCCTACGAGCAGTACTTC. Amino acids: CASSQGGLAGASYEQYF.

The genes are TRBV11-2 and TRBJ2-1, with 9 positions matching TRBD2. Germline V gives CDR1 SGHAT, CDR2 FQNNGV. The length of the CDR3 is 17 residues. V was clipped by 2 bases and J by 1 base; unmatched bases: 6. CDR3 residues: CASSLRGTSGSYNEQFF. In DNA form, the CDR3 reads TGTGCCAGCAGCTTAAGGGGCACTAGCGGGTCCTACAATGAGCAGTTCTTC.

The chain carries TRBV12-3 or TRBV12-4 and TRBJ2-1, with D possibly matching TRBD2 (6 bases). Trimming took off 1 base at V and 6 bases at J, with 13 bases between the two ends. This CDR3 has 15 amino acids. CDR3 residues: CASSLGLGVVNEQFF. In DNA, the CDR3 is TGTGCCAGCAGTTTAGGACTAGGGGTCGTCAATGAGCAGTTCTTC.

The chain recombines TRBV7-2 with TRBJ1-1, with 9 bases fitting TRBD1. CDR1 SGHTA and CDR2 FQGNSA come from the germline V gene. V gave up 1 base and J gave up 6 bases; unmatched junction bases: 9. This CDR3 comprises 16 residues. The CDR3 spells CASSLVGTGSSSEAFF. CDR3 bases: TGTGCCAGCAGCTTAGTGGGGACAGGGTCGAGTTCTGAAGCTTTCTTT.

The chain combines TRBV19 with TRBJ1-1; 8 nucleotides agree with TRBD1. The ends lost 10 bases at V and 4 bases at J; junction bases unmatched: 8. The CDR3 has 13 residues. Per germline, CDR1 LNHDA and CDR2 SQIVND (reference sequence). The CDR3 sequence is CATVDREATEAFF. CDR3 coding DNA: TGTGCCACCGTGGACAGGGAGGCCACTGAAGCTTTCTTT.

This clonotype occurred a few times. DNA of the CDR3: TGTGCCAGCAGTGATGGGACAGGATACGGCTACACCTTC. It encodes CASSDGTGYGYTF. This chain connects TRBV9 to TRBJ1-2; 8 bases align to TRBD1. The CDR3 has 13 amino acids. V trimming: 5 bases; J trimming: 8 bases; junction bases outside the gene matches: 8. Germline values: CDR1 SGDLS, CDR2 YYNGEE.

This clonotype has just one count. This chain uses TRBV20-1 with TRBJ1-5; D is uncertain. CDR3 length: 16 residues. Germline V gene data show CDR1 as DFQATT and CDR2 as SNEGSKA (reference sequence). The V end was cut by 0 bases, the J end by 5 bases, with 17 bases between. In DNA form, the CDR3 reads TGCAGTGCTAGAGAAATGGGGATAAGTTCCTATCAGCCCCAGCATTTT. Translated: CSAREMGISSYQPQHF.

This clonotype was seen just once. The CDR3, as DNA: TGTGCCAGCAGTACAGAAACAGGGGGCGTCGATCAGCCCCAGCATTTT. This gives the protein CASSTETGGVDQPQHF. The chain is built from TRBV12-3 or TRBV12-4 and TRBJ1-5, with 9 bases aligning to TRBD1. The CDR3 is 16 amino acids. Unmatched junction bases numbered 10, after V lost 5 bases and J lost 5 bases.

The rearrangement uses TRBV20-1 and TRBJ2-1, with unresolved D. Per the germline V gene, CDR1 is DFQATT and CDR2 is SNEGSKA (reference sequence). Trimming pared 6 bases from V and 7 bases from J, leaving 13 bases between. The CDR3 extends over 12 amino acids. Here the CDR3 reads CSAPTEGNEQFF. The CDR3 nucleotides read TGCAGTGCCCCGACGGAAGGGAATGAGCAGTTCTTC.